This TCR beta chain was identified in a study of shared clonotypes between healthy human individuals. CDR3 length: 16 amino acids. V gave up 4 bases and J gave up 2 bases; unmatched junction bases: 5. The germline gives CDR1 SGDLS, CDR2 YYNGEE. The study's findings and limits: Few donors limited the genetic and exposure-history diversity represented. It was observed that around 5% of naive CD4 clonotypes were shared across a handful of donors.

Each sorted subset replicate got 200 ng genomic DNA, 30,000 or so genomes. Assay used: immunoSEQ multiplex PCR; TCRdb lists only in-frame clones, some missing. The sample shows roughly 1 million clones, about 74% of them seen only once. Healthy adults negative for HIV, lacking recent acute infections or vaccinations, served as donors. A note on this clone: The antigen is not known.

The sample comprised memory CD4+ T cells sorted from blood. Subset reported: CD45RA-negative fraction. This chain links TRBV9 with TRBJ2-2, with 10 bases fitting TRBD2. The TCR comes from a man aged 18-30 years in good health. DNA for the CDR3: TGTGCCAGCAGCTCACAGCGGGGGGGAAACACCGGGGAGCTGTTTTTT. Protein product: CASSSQRGGNTGELFF.